The sequence of this T cell receptor (beta chain) was determined in a study of identical twins. General study points: Among monozygotic twins, out-of-frame TCR alpha sharing exceeded what models predicted. It was possible that invariant MAIT and iNKT cells partly confounded the zero-insertion analyses.

This clonotype has at least ten counts. Its matching antigen is unknown. A universal primer site came from template switching; cDNA carried unique molecular identifiers. TCRdb redid the calling of the 5' RACE reads with MiXCR, one entry per CDR3 protein. There are about 200,000 distinct CDR3 sequences in the sample; around 6.9% occur only once, and about 2% lies in the top ten. The ends were cut back, 4 bases at V and 4 bases at J, with 8 bases in the middle. The CDR3 has 13 amino acids. The sample was also reused in another study, on yellow fever vaccine responses in identical twins.

The sequence came from a young woman in good health. The sequenced material came from memory (CD45RO+) T cells sorted from blood. The rearrangement joins TRBV12-3 or TRBV12-4 to TRBJ2-1; D may be TRBD2 (5 bases). CDR3 bases: TGTGCCAGCAGTTCCGGACTGTACAATGAGCAGTTCTTC. Its protein is CASSSGLYNEQFF.